What follows is one T cell receptor (beta chain) and its context. This sample is part of a study of blood T cell repertoires in COVID-19. Background on the study: Samples representing acute and convalescent COVID-19 were sourced from the United States, Italy and Spain. In each case, the material was cDNA or gDNA derived from T cells, B-cell-depleted T cells, or PBMCs.

Seattle patient enrollment occurred during active infection, with longitudinal follow-up thereafter. Generated by immunoSEQ multiplex PCR, the TCRdb table keeps only in-frame clones and is missing some. The table lists approximately 240,000 clones, 83% of them singletons. Trimming removed 3 bases from V and 4 bases from J; junction bases left unmatched: 6. The CDR3 is made up of 15 amino acids. CDR1 and CDR2 (germline): MNHNS, SASEGT. The clonotype comes from a woman between 25 and 40 years old with COVID-19, enrolled during active disease. Sequencing was done on a sample of peripheral blood. The rearrangement links TRBV6-1 to TRBJ1-5; 7 bases agree with TRBD1. In DNA, the CDR3 is TGTGCCAGCAGTGATAATACAGGGGAGAATCAGCCCCAGCATTTT. This translates into CASSDNTGENQPQHF.